This TCR beta chain was recorded in a study of T cell clonality in common variable immunodeficiency. CVID and control samples used equivalent genomic DNA input. The protocol was immunoSEQ multiplex PCR, while the TCRdb copy is restricted to in-frame clones and leaves out a portion. The sample offers around 39,000 clones and no singletons, the top ten holding approximately 3.6%. Regarding the study as a whole: CVID subjects showed higher TCRbeta clonality than healthy controls. In common variable immunodeficiency, TCR beta chains reportedly carried fewer deletions and N-nucleotide insertions. What drives increased CVID clonality needs T cell subpopulation sequencing.

CDR3 length: 15 residues. Germline loops: CDR1 LNHDA, CDR2 SQIVND (reference sequence). Worth noting for this clone: The antigen remains unidentified. The read ends 3 residues shy of where the CDR3 ends; the end is completed using the germline J gene.

The chain employs TRBV19 and TRBJ1-2, with D uncertain. This receptor was obtained from a person between 18 and 75 years old in good health. Specimen: peripheral blood mononuclear cells. CDR3 bases read: TGTGCCAGTAGGACCCGACTAGCGGGAGATCACGAC. As protein: CASRTRLAGDHD. The full-length CDR3 reads as CASRTRLAGDHDYTF. Full variable domain (outside the CDR3, taken from reference TRBV19 and TRBJ1-2): DGGITQSPKYLFRKEGQNVTLSCEQNLNHDAMYWYRQDPGQGLRLIYYSQIVNDFQKGDIAEGYSVSREKKESFPLTVTSAQKNPTAFYLCASRTRLAGDHDYTFGSGTRLTVV.